The present T cell receptor (beta chain) was sequenced within a study of T cells after yellow fever vaccination. On the study more broadly: SMART-Seq v4 Ultra Low Input served to prepare low-cell-number fractions.

This clonotype has a handful of counts. CDR1 is SGHRS, CDR2 YFSETQ, per germline. There are 15 residues in the CDR3. Trimming at V came to 4 bases and at J to 0 bases, leaving 6 bases not matched to a gene. TCRdb re-derived calls from the 5' RACE reads in MiXCR, one entry per CDR3 protein. The sample lists 350,000 to 450,000 distinct CDR3 sequences; roughly 20% were seen once. The source was PBMCs, collected before the yellow fever booster vaccination. The chain employs TRBV5-1 and TRBJ1-1; the match to TRBD1 covers 7 bases. This clonotype was obtained from a man aged 18 to 30 who received the YFV17D yellow fever vaccine. CDR3 nucleotides: TGCGCCAGCAGCCGCGCAGGGGGTATGAACACTGAAGCTTTCTTT. This codes for CASSRAGGMNTEAFF.